This is a list of T cell receptor beta chains from one sample in a study of control samples from healthy donors and cancer patients. Some clones are missing from TCRdb's copy, which holds only in-frame ones; the method was immunoSEQ multiplex PCR. The sample includes around 100,000 clones, about 89% of them seen just once. Sequencing was done on a sample of blood. The receptors were gathered from a man between 25 and 39 years old in good health. Both conserved end residues are part of each CDR3. D genes are given only for firm matches. Only some rows state a clone size, as once, few, many or a class for expanded clones.

>NA|TRBV7-2|NA|TRBJ1-5
CASTLGPGGRQPQHF
TGTGCCAGCACCTTGGGGCCAGGCGGCCGTCAGCCCCAGCATTTT
>NA|TRBV7-9|NA|TRBJ1-4
CASSATGSTNEKLFF
TGTGCCAGCAGCGCCACAGGGTCGACTAATGAAAAACTGTTTTTT
>NA|TRBV11-2|once|TRBJ2-1
CASSFGRQQFF
TGTGCCAGCAGCTTTGGACGGCAGCAGTTCTTC
>NA|TRBV30|NA|TRBJ2-7
CAWSVPGTGLIAGVPHYEQYF
TGTGCCTGGAGTGTACCCGGGACAGGGTTAATAGCGGGAGTCCCCCACTACGAGCAGTACTTC
>NA|TRBV6-5|NA|TRBJ1-1
CASTRRDTTNTEAFF
TGTGCCAGCACTCGACGGGACACCACTAACACTGAAGCTTTCTTT
>TRBD2|TRBV30|few|TRBJ2-2
CAWSVGRVLFNTGELFF
TGTGCCTGGAGTGTAGGGAGGGTACTTTTTAACACCGGGGAGCTGTTTTTT
>NA|TRBV18|NA|TRBJ1-4
CASSPFGGRDEKLFF
TGTGCCAGCTCACCGTTTGGCGGGCGGGATGAAAAACTGTTTTTT
>TRBD1|TRBV6-4|once|TRBJ2-3
CASSRDRVTDTQYF
TGTGCCAGCAGCCGGGACAGGGTTACAGATACGCAGTATTTT
>NA|TRBV7-2|NA|TRBJ1-6
CASSGPSGRVNSPLHF
TGTGCCAGCAGCGGCCCGAGCGGGAGGGTTAATTCACCCCTCCACTTT
>TRBD1|TRBV27|NA|TRBJ1-2
CASSFHRTGVYGYTF
TGTGCCAGCAGTTTCCACAGGACAGGGGTCTATGGCTACACCTTC
>NA|TRBV7-8|NA|TRBJ1-5
CASSRDRSNQPQHF
TGTGCCAGCAGTCGCGACAGAAGCAATCAGCCCCAGCATTTT
>NA|TRBV5-1|NA|TRBJ1-1
CASSKVGDTEAFF
TGCGCCAGCAGCAAGGTGGGGGACACTGAAGCTTTCTTT
>NA|TRBV10-3|NA|TRBJ1-2
CAISESEGVVYGYTF
TGTGCCATCAGTGAGTCTGAAGGAGTGGTCTATGGCTACACCTTC
>NA|TRBV7-8|NA|TRBJ1-2
CASSLAAGNNGYTF
TGTGCCAGCAGCTTAGCGGCGGGTAACAATGGCTACACCTTC
>TRBD1|TRBV3-1/TRBV3-2|NA|TRBJ2-2
CASSQEVIGDSEDTGELFF
TGTGCCAGCAGCCAAGAGGTAATAGGGGACAGCGAGGACACCGGGGAGCTGTTTTTT
>TRBD2|TRBV12-5|NA|TRBJ2-7
CASGLVPVRLAELGYISYEQYF
TGTGCTAGTGGTTTGGTTCCTGTCAGGCTAGCGGAGTTAGGGTATATCTCCTACGAGCAGTACTTC
>NA|TRBV24-1|few|TRBJ1-3
CATSAGNTIYF
TGTGCCACCAGTGCCGGGAACACCATATATTTT
>NA|TRBV28|NA|TRBJ2-7
CASSSPFYEQYF
TGTGCCAGCAGTTCCCCATTCTACGAGCAGTACTTC
>NA|TRBV7-8|NA|TRBJ1-5
CASRDFHSNQPQHF
TGTGCCAGCAGGGATTTCCATAGCAATCAGCCCCAGCATTTT
>NA|TRBV3-1/TRBV3-2|NA|TRBJ1-2
CASSRFGTVEYGYTF
TGTGCCAGCAGCCGATTCGGGACGGTGGAATATGGCTACACCTTC
>NA|TRBV30|once|TRBJ2-7
CAWKPQGPTYEQYF
TGTGCCTGGAAACCACAGGGCCCCACCTACGAGCAGTACTTC
>TRBD1|TRBV12-5|once|TRBJ2-3
CASGRTGGSFYTQYF
TGTGCTAGTGGCCGCACAGGGGGGTCCTTTTATACGCAGTATTTT
>NA|TRBV5-4|NA|TRBJ1-5
CASSLFGNSNQPQHF
TGTGCCAGCAGCTTGTTTGGGAATAGCAATCAGCCCCAGCATTTT
>TRBD1|TRBV6-2/TRBV6-3|once|TRBJ2-4
CASSGGQGAMNIQYF
TGTGCCAGCAGTGGGGGACAGGGGGCGATGAACATTCAGTACTTC
>TRBD1|TRBV7-9|NA|TRBJ1-4
CASSSGTENEKLFF
TGTGCCAGCAGCTCCGGGACAGAGAATGAAAAACTGTTTTTT
>NA|TRBV6-5|NA|TRBJ2-4
CASKGSLQNIQYF
TGTGCCAGCAAGGGGTCCCTTCAAAACATTCAGTACTTC
>TRBD2|TRBV28|once|TRBJ2-1
CASSRTGGSYNEQFF
TGTGCCAGCAGTCGGACGGGGGGCTCCTACAATGAGCAGTTCTTC
>TRBD1|TRBV7-9|NA|TRBJ2-7
CASSPTGTGDYEQYF
TGTGCCAGCAGCCCGACCGGGACAGGAGACTACGAGCAGTACTTC
>NA|TRBV7-2|NA|TRBJ1-3
CASRVGPSGNTIYF
TGTGCCAGCAGGGTAGGCCCCTCTGGAAACACCATATATTTT
>TRBD2|TRBV15|NA|TRBJ2-3
CATSRDPGPSGRSDTQYF
TGTGCCACCAGCAGAGATCCCGGGCCTAGCGGGAGATCAGATACGCAGTATTTT
>TRBD1|TRBV6-5|once|TRBJ2-3
CASRDRGQGDTQYF
TGTGCCAGCAGGGACAGGGGGCAAGGAGATACGCAGTATTTT
>NA|TRBV28|NA|TRBJ2-1
CASTGWSWGDGYNEQFF
TGTGCCAGCACGGGCTGGAGTTGGGGGGATGGCTACAATGAGCAGTTCTTC
>NA|TRBV11-1|NA|TRBJ1-4
CASSVGTTANEKLFF
TGTGCCAGCAGCGTCGGGACGACGGCTAATGAAAAACTGTTTTTT
>NA|TRBV5-1|once|TRBJ1-2
CASSSTGYGYGYTF
TGCGCCAGCAGTAGTACAGGGTATGGCTATGGCTACACCTTC
>TRBD2|TRBV6-2/TRBV6-3|NA|TRBJ2-3
CASSYLTGSGTSGPTDTQYF
TGTGCCAGCAGTTACTTGACAGGCTCCGGGACTAGCGGACCCACAGATACGCAGTATTTT
>NA|TRBV9|NA|TRBJ2-1
CASSPRDDLSYNEQFF
TGTGCCAGCAGCCCACGGGACGACCTCTCCTACAATGAGCAGTTCTTC
>NA|TRBV27|NA|TRBJ1-4
CASSFRPGQRSPNEKLFF
TGTGCCAGCAGTTTCCGCCCGGGACAAAGATCCCCGAATGAAAAACTGTTTTTT
>TRBD2|TRBV6-2/TRBV6-3|NA|TRBJ2-5
CASSYFGLPGGETQYF
TGTGCCAGCAGTTACTTTGGACTCCCGGGGGGGGAGACCCAGTACTTC
>NA|TRBV6-1|NA|TRBJ1-6
CASSEAYGSPLHF
TGTGCCAGCAGTGAAGCGTACGGCTCACCCCTCCACTTT
>TRBD2|TRBV7-8|NA|TRBJ2-7
CASHLTPVRGASEQYF
TGTGCCAGCCATCTCACCCCGGTGCGGGGGGCTTCGGAGCAGTACTTC
>NA|TRBV5-6|NA|TRBJ1-4
CASSLGLAGDEKLFF
TGTGCCAGCAGCTTGGGGTTGGCAGGGGATGAAAAACTGTTTTTT
>NA|TRBV19|NA|TRBJ2-6
CASSIDPRASGANVLTF
TGTGCCAGTAGTATAGATCCGCGCGCCTCTGGGGCCAACGTCCTGACTTTC
>TRBD2|TRBV18|NA|TRBJ2-1
CASSPMSSGGLYNEQFF
TGTGCCAGCTCACCTATGAGTAGCGGGGGTCTCTACAATGAGCAGTTCTTC
>TRBD2|TRBV29-1|NA|TRBJ2-7
CSVETSGTTYEQYF
TGCAGCGTTGAGACTAGCGGGACGACCTACGAGCAGTACTTC
>NA|TRBV30|NA|TRBJ1-1
CAWTRSPEAFF
TGTGCCTGGACCCGATCCCCGGAAGCTTTCTTT
>NA|TRBV19|NA|TRBJ1-1
CASTPGQGAIYGTEAFF
TGTGCCAGTACACCGGGACAAGGAGCAATCTACGGAACTGAAGCTTTCTTT
>NA|TRBV6-2/TRBV6-3|NA|TRBJ1-3
CASSYPHSGNTIYF
TGTGCCAGCAGTTACCCCCACTCTGGAAACACCATATATTTT
>TRBD2|TRBV2|NA|TRBJ2-3
CASSERRESTDTQYF
TGTGCCAGCAGTGAAAGGCGGGAGAGCACAGATACGCAGTATTTT
>TRBD1|TRBV7-9|NA|TRBJ2-1
CASSAGDRLNEQFF
TGTGCCAGCAGCGCAGGGGACAGACTCAATGAGCAGTTCTTC